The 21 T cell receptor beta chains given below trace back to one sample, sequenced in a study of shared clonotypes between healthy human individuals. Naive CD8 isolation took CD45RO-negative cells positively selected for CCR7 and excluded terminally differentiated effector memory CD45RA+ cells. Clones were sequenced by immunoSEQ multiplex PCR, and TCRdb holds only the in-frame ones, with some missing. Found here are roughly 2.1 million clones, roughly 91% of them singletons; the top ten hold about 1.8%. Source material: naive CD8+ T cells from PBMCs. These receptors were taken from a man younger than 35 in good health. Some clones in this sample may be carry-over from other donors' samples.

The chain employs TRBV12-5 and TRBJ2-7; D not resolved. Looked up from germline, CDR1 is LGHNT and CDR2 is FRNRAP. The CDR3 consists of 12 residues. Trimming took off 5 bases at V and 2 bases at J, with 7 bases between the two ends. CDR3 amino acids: CASGRDPYEQYF. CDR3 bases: TGTGCTAGTGGTCGCGACCCCTACGAGCAGTACTTC.

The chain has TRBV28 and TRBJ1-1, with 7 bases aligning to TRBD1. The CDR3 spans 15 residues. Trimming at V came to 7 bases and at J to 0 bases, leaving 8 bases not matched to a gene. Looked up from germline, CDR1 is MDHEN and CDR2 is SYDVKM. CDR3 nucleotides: TGTGCCAGCAAACAGGGGATAGGAATGAACACTGAAGCTTTCTTT. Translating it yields CASKQGIGMNTEAFF.

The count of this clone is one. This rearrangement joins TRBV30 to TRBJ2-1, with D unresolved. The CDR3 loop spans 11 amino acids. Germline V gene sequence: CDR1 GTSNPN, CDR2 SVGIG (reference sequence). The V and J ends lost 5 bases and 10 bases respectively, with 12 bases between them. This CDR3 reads CAWAVGPEQFF. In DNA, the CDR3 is TGTGCCTGGGCTGTCGGGCCGGAGCAGTTCTTC. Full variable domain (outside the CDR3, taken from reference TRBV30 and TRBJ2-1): SQTIHQWPATLVQPVGSPLSLECTVEGTSNPNLYWYRQAAGRGLQLLFYSVGIGQISSEVPQNLSASRPQDRQFILSSKKLLLSDSGFYLCAWAVGPEQFFGPGTRLTVL.

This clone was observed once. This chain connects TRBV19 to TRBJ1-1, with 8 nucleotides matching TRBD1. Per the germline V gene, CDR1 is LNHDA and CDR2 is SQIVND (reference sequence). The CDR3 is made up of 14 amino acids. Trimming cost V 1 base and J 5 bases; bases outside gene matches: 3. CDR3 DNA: TGTGCCAGTAGTATAGGGACAGGGCGAACTGAAGCTTTCTTT. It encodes CASSIGTGRTEAFF.

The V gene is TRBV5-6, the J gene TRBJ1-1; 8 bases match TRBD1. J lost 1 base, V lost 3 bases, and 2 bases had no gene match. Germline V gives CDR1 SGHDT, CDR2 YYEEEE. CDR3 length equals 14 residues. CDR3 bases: TGTGCCAGCAGCTCCAGGGGGCGGAACACTGAAGCTTTCTTT. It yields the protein CASSSRGRNTEAFF.

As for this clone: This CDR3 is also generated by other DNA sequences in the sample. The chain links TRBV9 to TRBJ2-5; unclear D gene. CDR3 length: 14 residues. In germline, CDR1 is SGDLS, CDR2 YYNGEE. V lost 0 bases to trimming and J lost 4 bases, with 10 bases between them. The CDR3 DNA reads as TGTGCCAGCAGCGTAGGCGGCAGCAGAGAGACCCAGTACTTC. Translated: CASSVGGSRETQYF.

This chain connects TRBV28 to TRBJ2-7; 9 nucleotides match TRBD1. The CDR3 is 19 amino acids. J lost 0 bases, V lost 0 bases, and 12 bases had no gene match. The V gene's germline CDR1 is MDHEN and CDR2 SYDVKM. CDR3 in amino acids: CASSLWGTGSWASSYEQYF. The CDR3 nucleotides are TGTGCCAGCAGTTTATGGGGGACAGGGTCGTGGGCCAGCTCCTACGAGCAGTACTTC.

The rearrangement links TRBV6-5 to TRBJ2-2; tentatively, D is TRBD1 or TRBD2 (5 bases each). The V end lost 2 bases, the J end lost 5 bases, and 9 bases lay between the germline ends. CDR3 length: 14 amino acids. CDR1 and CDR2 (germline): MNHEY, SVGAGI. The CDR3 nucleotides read TGTGCCAGCAGTTACGGGGGTGAGACCGGGGAGCTGTTTTTT. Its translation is CASSYGGETGELFF.

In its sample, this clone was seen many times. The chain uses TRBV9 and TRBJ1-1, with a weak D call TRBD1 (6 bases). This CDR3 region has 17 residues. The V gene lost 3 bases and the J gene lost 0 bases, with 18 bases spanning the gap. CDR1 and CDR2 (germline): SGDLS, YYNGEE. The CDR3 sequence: CASSARTGSYLNTEAFF. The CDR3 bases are TGTGCCAGCAGCGCTAGAACAGGGAGTTACCTGAACACTGAAGCTTTCTTT.

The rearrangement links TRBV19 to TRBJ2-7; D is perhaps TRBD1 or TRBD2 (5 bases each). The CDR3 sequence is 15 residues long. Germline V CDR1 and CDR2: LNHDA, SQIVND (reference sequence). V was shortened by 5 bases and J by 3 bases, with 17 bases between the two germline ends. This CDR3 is CASSLKGPGFYEQYF. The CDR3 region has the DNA TGTGCCAGTAGTTTAAAGGGACCCGGTTTCTACGAGCAGTACTTC.

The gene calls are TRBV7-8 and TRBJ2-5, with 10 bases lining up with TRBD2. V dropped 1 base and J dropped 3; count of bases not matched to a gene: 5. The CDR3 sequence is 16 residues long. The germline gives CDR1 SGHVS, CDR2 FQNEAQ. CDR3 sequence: CASSLDPSGSEETQYF. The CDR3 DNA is TGTGCCAGCAGCTTAGACCCTAGCGGGAGCGAAGAGACCCAGTACTTC.

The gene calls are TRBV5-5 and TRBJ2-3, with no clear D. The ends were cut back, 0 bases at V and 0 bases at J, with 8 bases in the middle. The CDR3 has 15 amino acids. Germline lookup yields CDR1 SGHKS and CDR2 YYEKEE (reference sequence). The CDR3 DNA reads TGTGCCAGCAGCTTGGTTGCCCCTAGCACAGATACGCAGTATTTT. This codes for CASSLVAPSTDTQYF.

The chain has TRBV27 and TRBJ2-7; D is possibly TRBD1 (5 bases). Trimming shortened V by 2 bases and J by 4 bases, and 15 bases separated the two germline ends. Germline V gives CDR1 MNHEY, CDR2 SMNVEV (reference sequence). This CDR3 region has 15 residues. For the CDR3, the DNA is TGTGCCAGCAGTTTAAACAGGCCGCTGGCGTACGAGCAGTACTTC. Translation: CASSLNRPLAYEQYF.

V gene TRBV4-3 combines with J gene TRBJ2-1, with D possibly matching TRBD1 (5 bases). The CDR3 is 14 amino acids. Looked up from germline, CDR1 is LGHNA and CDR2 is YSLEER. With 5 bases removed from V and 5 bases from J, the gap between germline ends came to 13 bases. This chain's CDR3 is CASSSRVKDNEQFF. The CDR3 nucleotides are TGCGCCAGCAGCTCCAGGGTCAAGGACAATGAGCAGTTCTTC.

DNA for the CDR3: TGTGCCAGCAGTACCTCTAAGTGGGACAGAAGCTCCTACGAGCAGTACTTC. It is translated as CASSTSKWDRSSYEQYF. This chain joins TRBV28 and TRBJ2-7; 7 bases align to TRBD1. Germline loops: CDR1 MDHEN, CDR2 SYDVKM. This CDR3 contains 17 residues. J lost 0 bases, V lost 5 bases, and 13 bases had no gene match. The variable domain in full, with the rest retrieved from reference TRBV28 and TRBJ2-7, is DVKVTQSSRYLVKRTGEKVFLECVQDMDHENMFWYRQDPGLGLRLIYFSYDVKMKEKGDIPEGYSVSREKKERFSLILESASTNQTSMYLCASSTSKWDRSSYEQYFGPGTRLTVT.

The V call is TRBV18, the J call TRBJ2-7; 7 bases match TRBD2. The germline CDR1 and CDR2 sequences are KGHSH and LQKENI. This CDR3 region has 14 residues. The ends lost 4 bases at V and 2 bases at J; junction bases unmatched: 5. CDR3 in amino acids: CASSLASGAYEQYF. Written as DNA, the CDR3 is TGTGCCAGCTCACTGGCTAGCGGAGCCTACGAGCAGTACTTC. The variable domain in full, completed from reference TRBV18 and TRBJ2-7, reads NAGVMQNPRHLVRRRGQEARLRCSPMKGHSHVYWYRQLPEEGLKFMVYLQKENIIDESGMPKERFSAEFPKEGPSILRIQQVVRGDSAAYFCASSLASGAYEQYFGPGTRLTVT.

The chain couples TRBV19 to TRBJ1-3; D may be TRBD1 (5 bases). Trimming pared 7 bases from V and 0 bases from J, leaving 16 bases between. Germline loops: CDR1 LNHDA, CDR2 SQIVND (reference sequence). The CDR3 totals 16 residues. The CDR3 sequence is CASNQFWGHSGNTIYF. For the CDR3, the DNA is TGTGCCAGTAACCAATTTTGGGGCCACTCTGGAAACACCATATATTTT.

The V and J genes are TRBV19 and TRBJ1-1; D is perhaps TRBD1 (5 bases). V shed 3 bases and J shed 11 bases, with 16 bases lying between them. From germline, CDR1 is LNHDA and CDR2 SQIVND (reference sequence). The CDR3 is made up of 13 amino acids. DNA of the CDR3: TGTGCCAGTAGTATTTTTGGGGGTGAAGTGGCTTTCTTT. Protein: CASSIFGGEVAFF.

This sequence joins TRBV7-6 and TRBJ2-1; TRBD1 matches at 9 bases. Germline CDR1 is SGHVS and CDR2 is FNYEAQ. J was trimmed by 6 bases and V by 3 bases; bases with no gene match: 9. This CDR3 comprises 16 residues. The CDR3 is CASSFIQDRGRNEQFF. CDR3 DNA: TGTGCCAGCAGCTTCATACAGGACAGGGGTCGCAATGAGCAGTTCTTC. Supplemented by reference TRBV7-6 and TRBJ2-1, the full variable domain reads GAGVSQSPRYKVTKRGQDVALRCDPISGHVSLYWYRQALGQGPEFLTYFNYEAQQDKSGLPNDRFSAERPEGSISTLTIQRTEQRDSAMYRCASSFIQDRGRNEQFFGPGTRLTVL.

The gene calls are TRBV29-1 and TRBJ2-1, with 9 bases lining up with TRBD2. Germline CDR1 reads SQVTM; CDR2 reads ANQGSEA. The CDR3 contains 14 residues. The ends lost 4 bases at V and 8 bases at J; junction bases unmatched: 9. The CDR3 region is CSVVGGRDFYEQFF. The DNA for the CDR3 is TGCAGCGTTGTCGGCGGGAGGGACTTTTATGAGCAGTTCTTC.

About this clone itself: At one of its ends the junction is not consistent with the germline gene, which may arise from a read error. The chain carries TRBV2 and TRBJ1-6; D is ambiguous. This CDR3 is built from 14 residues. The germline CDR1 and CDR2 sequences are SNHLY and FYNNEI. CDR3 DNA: TGTGCCAGCAGTGAAAGGGAGGTCTATTCTCCCCTCCACTTT. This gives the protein CASSEREVYSPLHF.